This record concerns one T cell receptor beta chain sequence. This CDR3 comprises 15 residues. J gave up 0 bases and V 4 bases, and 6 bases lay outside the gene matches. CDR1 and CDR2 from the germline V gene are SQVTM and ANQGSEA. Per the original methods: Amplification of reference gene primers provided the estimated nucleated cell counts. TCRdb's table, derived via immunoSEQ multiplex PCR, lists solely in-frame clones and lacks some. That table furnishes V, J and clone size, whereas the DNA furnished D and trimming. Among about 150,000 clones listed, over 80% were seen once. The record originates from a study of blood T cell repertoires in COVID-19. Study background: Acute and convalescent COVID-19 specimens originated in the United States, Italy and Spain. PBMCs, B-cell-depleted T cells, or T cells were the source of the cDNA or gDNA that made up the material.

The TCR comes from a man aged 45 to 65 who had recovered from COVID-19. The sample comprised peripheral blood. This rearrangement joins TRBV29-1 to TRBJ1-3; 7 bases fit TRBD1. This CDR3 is CSVARDSGSGNTIYF. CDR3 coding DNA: TGCAGCGTTGCCAGGGACAGCGGCTCTGGAAACACCATATATTTT.